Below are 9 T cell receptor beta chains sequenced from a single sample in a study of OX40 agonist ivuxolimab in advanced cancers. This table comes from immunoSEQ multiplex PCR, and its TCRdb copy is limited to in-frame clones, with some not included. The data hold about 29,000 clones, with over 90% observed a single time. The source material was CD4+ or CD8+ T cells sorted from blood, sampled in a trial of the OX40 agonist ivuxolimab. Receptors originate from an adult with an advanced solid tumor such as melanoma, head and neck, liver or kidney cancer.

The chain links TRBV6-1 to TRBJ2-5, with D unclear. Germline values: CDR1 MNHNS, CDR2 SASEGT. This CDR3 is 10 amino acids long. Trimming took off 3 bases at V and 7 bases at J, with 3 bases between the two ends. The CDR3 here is CASSDGTQYF. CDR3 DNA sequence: TGTGCCAGCAGTGATGGGACCCAGTACTTC.

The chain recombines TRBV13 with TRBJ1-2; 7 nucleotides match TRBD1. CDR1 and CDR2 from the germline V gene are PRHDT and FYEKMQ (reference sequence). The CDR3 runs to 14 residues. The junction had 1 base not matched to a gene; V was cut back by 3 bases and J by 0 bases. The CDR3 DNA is TGTGCCAGCAGCTTTGGGACAGCTAACTATGGCTACACCTTC. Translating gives CASSFGTANYGYTF.

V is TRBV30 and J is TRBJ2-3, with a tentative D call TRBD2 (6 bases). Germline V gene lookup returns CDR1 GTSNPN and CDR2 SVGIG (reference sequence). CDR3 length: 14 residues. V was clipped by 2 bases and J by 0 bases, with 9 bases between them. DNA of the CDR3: TGTGCCTGGAGTAACGCGGGGAGCACAGATACGCAGTATTTT. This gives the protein CAWSNAGSTDTQYF.

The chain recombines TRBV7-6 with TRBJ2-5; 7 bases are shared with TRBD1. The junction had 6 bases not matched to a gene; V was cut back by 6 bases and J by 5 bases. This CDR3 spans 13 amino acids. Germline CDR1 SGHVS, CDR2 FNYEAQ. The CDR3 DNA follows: TGTGCCAGCAGGGGACAGCCCCCTGAGACCCAGTACTTC. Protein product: CASRGQPPETQYF.

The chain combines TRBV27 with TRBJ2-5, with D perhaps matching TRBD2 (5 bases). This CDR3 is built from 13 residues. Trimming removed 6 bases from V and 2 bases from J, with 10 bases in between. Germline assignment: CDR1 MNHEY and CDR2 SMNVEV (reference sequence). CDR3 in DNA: TGTGCCAGCAGCCTACTAGGACAAGAGACCCAGTACTTC. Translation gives CASSLLGQETQYF.

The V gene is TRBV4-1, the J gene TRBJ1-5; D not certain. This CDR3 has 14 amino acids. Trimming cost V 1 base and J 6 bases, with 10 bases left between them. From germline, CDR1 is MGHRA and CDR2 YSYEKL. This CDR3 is CASSQAGEGQPQHF. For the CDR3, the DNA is TGCGCCAGCAGCCAAGCCGGGGAAGGTCAGCCCCAGCATTTT.

The CDR3 sequence: CASSQGVGLAGIYEQYF. CDR3 nucleotide sequence: TGCGCCAGCAGCCAAGGGGTAGGACTAGCGGGAATCTACGAGCAGTACTTC. The V call is TRBV4-3, the J call TRBJ2-7; 12 positions match TRBD2. The CDR3 sequence is 17 residues long. The V gene end was trimmed by 1 base and the J gene end by 3 bases; junction bases not matched to a gene: 7. Germline V gene lookup returns CDR1 LGHNA and CDR2 YSLEER.

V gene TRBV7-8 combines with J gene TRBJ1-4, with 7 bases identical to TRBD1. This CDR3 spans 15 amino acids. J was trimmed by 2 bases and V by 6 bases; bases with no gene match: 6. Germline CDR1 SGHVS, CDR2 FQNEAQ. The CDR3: CASRSPGQTNEKLFF. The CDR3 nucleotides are TGTGCCAGCAGGAGCCCGGGACAGACTAATGAAAAACTGTTTTTT.

Here the CDR3 reads CASTGGTSWDTQYF. The DNA of the CDR3 is TGTGCCAGCACCGGGGGAACCTCGTGGGATACGCAGTATTTT. The V call is TRBV6-1, the J call TRBJ2-3; TRBD2 is a possible D gene (6 bases). Germline assignment: CDR1 MNHNS and CDR2 SASEGT. There are 14 residues in the CDR3. V was shortened by 7 bases and J by 6 bases, with 17 bases between the two germline ends.